Below, 21 T cell receptor beta chains from the same sample are listed, as sequenced in a study of shared clonotypes between healthy human individuals. The protocol was immunoSEQ multiplex PCR, while the TCRdb copy is restricted to in-frame clones and leaves out a portion. Seen here are about 660,000 clones, 74% observed once, and the top ten hold over 1.5%. Material: memory CD4+ T cells sorted from blood. Indicated subset: CD45RA-negative fraction. The receptors were sampled from a woman in her twenties or thirties in good health.

This clone came up a few times. The chain joins TRBV18 to TRBJ1-4; 11 nucleotides line up with TRBD1. Germline CDR1 and CDR2: KGHSH and LQKENI. V lost 2 bases to trimming and J lost 10 bases; unmatched junction nucleotides: 9. CDR3 length equals 16 residues. The chain's CDR3 is CASSPSGQGASGKLFF. The CDR3 nucleotides are TGTGCCAGCTCACCAAGTGGACAGGGGGCGAGTGGAAAACTGTTTTTT.

The J gene is TRBJ2-5, the V gene TRBV7-2; D is uncertain. The V end lost 2 bases, the J end lost 4 bases, and 8 bases lay between the germline ends. The CDR3 spans 13 residues. Germline values: CDR1 SGHTA, CDR2 FQGNSA. CDR3: CASSLHHSETQYF. CDR3 nucleotides: TGTGCCAGCAGCTTACACCACTCAGAGACCCAGTACTTC.

In this sample, this clone turned up a few times. This sequence joins TRBV5-4 and TRBJ1-2; D unclear. Trimming left V 2 bases short and J 8 bases short, with 7 bases between. The germline gives CDR1 SGHNT, CDR2 YYREEE (reference sequence). The CDR3 runs 11 residues. This chain's CDR3 is CASSLGEGYTF. In nucleotides, the CDR3 is TGTGCCAGCAGCTTAGGTGAGGGCTACACCTTC.

The rearrangement uses TRBV11-2 and TRBJ2-1; 9 bases align to TRBD2. Germline assignment: CDR1 SGHAT and CDR2 FQNNGV. V lost 1 base to trimming and J lost 8 bases; unmatched junction nucleotides: 6. The CDR3 totals 15 residues. CDR3 loop: CASSLGGSGSYEQFF. The CDR3 coding sequence is TGTGCCAGCAGCTTAGGGGGTAGCGGGAGTTATGAGCAGTTCTTC.

The genes are TRBV21-1 and TRBJ2-2. TRBV21-1 is a documented pseudogene. This CDR3 region has 19 residues. The CDR3 loop reads CASSNLPQGDPPRIGELFF. CDR3 DNA: TGTGCCAGCAGCAACCTTCCCCAGGGAGACCCGCCCCGGATCGGGGAGCTGTTTTTT.

This clone was recorded a few times. This chain links TRBV10-3 with TRBJ1-3; the match to TRBD1 covers 7 bases. The junction had 6 bases not matched to a gene; V was cut back by 10 bases and J by 0 bases. The germline CDR1 and CDR2 sequences are ENHRY and SYGVKD. This CDR3 region has 14 residues. The CDR3 sequence is CATRDSASGNTIYF. In DNA form, the CDR3 reads TGTGCCACCCGGGACAGTGCCTCTGGAAACACCATATATTTT.

DNA of the CDR3: TGTGCCAGCAGCTTACTCAGGTACCAAGAGACCCAGTACTTC. This gives the protein CASSLLRYQETQYF. The rearrangement joins TRBV5-5 to TRBJ2-5; no reliable D call. Germline-derived CDR1 and CDR2 are SGHKS and YYEKEE (reference sequence). The CDR3 consists of 14 residues. Between the trimmed V and J ends, which lost 2 bases and 0 bases, there was a span of 8 bases.

V gene TRBV7-2 combines with J gene TRBJ2-1; 12 nucleotides line up with TRBD2. CDR3 size: 15 residues. Germline V gene data show CDR1 as SGHTA and CDR2 as FQGNSA. V shed 3 bases, J shed 5 bases, and the junction held 2 bases outside the gene matches. CDR3 bases: TGTGCCAGCAGCTTGGGACTAGCGGGTGACAATGAGCAGTTCTTC. Translating it yields CASSLGLAGDNEQFF.

The chain combines TRBV5-4 with TRBJ2-1; D is perhaps TRBD1 (5 bases). This CDR3 contains 16 residues. Per germline, CDR1 SGHNT and CDR2 YYREEE (reference sequence). With 4 bases removed from V and 8 bases from J, the gap between germline ends came to 22 bases. Here the CDR3 DNA reads TGTGCCAGCAGCCCTCTCATCGGGCCCCAGGGCTATGAGCAGTTCTTC. It encodes CASSPLIGPQGYEQFF.

In its sample, this clone was seen once. The same CDR3 arises from other DNA sequences in this sample as well. The chain couples TRBV2 to TRBJ2-1; TRBD2 matches at 9 bases. Germline CDR1 reads SNHLY; CDR2 reads FYNNEI. The CDR3 length is 14 residues. Germline trimming cut 4 bases from V and 6 bases from J; bases unmatched to any gene: 4. The chain's CDR3 is CASSGLAGINEQFF. CDR3 DNA: TGTGCCAGCAGTGGGCTAGCGGGGATCAATGAGCAGTTCTTC.

This clone showed up just once. The V call is TRBV11-3, the J call TRBJ2-1; 15 bases line up with TRBD2. V was clipped by 5 bases and J by 7 bases; unmatched bases: 15. In germline, CDR1 is SGHNT, CDR2 YENEEA. The length of the CDR3 is 19 residues. CDR3 residues: CASSIRTSGRGIMGNEQFF. The DNA of the CDR3 is TGTGCCAGCAGCATCAGGACTAGCGGGAGGGGTATTATGGGGAATGAGCAGTTCTTC.

Details on this clone: Other DNA sequences from this sample encode an identical CDR3 as well. CDR3 in amino acids: CASSFQGAGEKLFF. The DNA for the CDR3 is TGTGCCAGCAGCTTTCAGGGGGCAGGAGAAAAACTGTTTTTT. This rearrangement joins TRBV7-9 to TRBJ1-4; 8 bases align to TRBD1. This CDR3 has 14 residues. Trimming removed 3 bases from V and 8 bases from J; junction bases left unmatched: 5. Germline V gives CDR1 SEHNR, CDR2 FQNEAQ (reference sequence).

This chain connects TRBV5-6 to TRBJ2-2; D perhaps matches TRBD1 (5 bases). V lost 0 bases and J 6 bases, leaving 9 bases between the germline ends. The CDR3 runs 14 residues. The germline CDR1 and CDR2 sequences are SGHDT and YYEEEE. The CDR3 DNA follows: TGTGCCAGCAGCTTGGGGCAGGGCGCCGGGGAGCTGTTTTTT. The encoded protein is CASSLGQGAGELFF. The variable domain in full, completed from reference TRBV5-6 and TRBJ2-2, reads DAGVTQSPTHLIKTRGQQVTLRCSPKSGHDTVSWYQQALGQGPQFIFQYYEEEERQRGNFPDRFSGHQFPNYSSELNVNALLLGDSALYLCASSLGQGAGELFFGEGSRLTVL.

The chain couples TRBV28 to TRBJ2-1; tentatively, D is TRBD1 or TRBD2 (5 bases each). CDR3 length: 14 amino acids. V lost 2 bases to trimming and J lost 0 bases, with 5 bases between them. Germline assignment: CDR1 MDHEN and CDR2 SYDVKM. CDR3 amino acids: CASSLGGSYNEQFF. The CDR3, as DNA: TGTGCCAGCAGTTTAGGGGGCTCCTACAATGAGCAGTTCTTC.

The chain carries TRBV21-1 and TRBJ2-3; TRBD2, the D gene given by the table, was not confirmed from the DNA. TRBV21-1 is flagged as a pseudogene. The CDR3 is made up of 17 amino acids. The CDR3 sequence: CASSKVRLAGGTDTQYF. CDR3 bases: TGTGCCAGCAGCAAAGTTAGACTAGCGGGAGGCACAGATACGCAGTATTTT.

With regard to this clone: A far larger clone is only one base removed, so a read error is likely. The chain combines TRBV5-8 with TRBJ1-2; D ambiguous. Trimming cost V 1 base and J 5 bases, with 6 bases left between them. This CDR3 has 12 residues. Germline CDR1 SGHTS, CDR2 YDEGEE. DNA for the CDR3: TGTGCCAGCAGCTTGTGGGGATATGGCTACACCTTC. Translation: CASSLWGYGYTF.

The chain employs TRBV6-6 and TRBJ1-5, with D hard to call. V was shortened by 5 bases and J by 2 bases, with 13 bases between the two germline ends. This CDR3 has 15 residues. Germline CDR1 is MNHNY and CDR2 is SVGAGI (reference sequence). The CDR3 DNA reads as TGTGCCAGCAGTCAGAGACCACGAGGCAATCAGCCCCAGCATTTT. It specifies CASSQRPRGNQPQHF.

This clone was observed once. The chain uses TRBV19 and TRBJ2-1; TRBD1 aligns across 9 bases. Germline loops: CDR1 LNHDA, CDR2 SQIVND (reference sequence). Trimming took 3 bases from V and 3 from J; bases not matched to a gene: 3. This CDR3 has 15 residues. The CDR3 loop reads CASSIGTGNYNEQFF. In DNA form, the CDR3 reads TGTGCCAGTAGTATTGGGACAGGGAACTACAATGAGCAGTTCTTC.

The CDR3 protein is CASSDGAGVLYEQYF. In nucleotides, the CDR3 is TGCGCCAGCAGTGACGGAGCGGGAGTCCTCTACGAGCAGTACTTC. The chain couples TRBV10-1 to TRBJ2-7, with 8 bases that match TRBD2. CDR1 WNHNN and CDR2 SYGVQD come from the germline V gene (reference sequence). The CDR3 is made up of 15 amino acids. V dropped 3 bases and J dropped 3; count of bases not matched to a gene: 7.

The V and J genes are TRBV19 and TRBJ1-5; D remains unclear. Germline CDR1 is LNHDA and CDR2 is SQIVND (reference sequence). CDR3 length: 17 amino acids. V was cut by 3 bases and J by 5 bases, with 20 bases left in between. CDR3 nucleotide sequence: TGTGCCAGTAGTATGAGATTACGGGTAACCCTGGATCAGCCCCAGCATTTT. Translating gives CASSMRLRVTLDQPQHF.

V gene TRBV11-2 combines with J gene TRBJ1-1; D is perhaps TRBD1 (5 bases). The CDR3 loop spans 14 amino acids. With 5 bases removed from V and 4 bases from J, the gap between germline ends came to 14 bases. In germline, CDR1 is SGHAT, CDR2 FQNNGV. CDR3 nucleotide sequence: TGTGCCAGCAGCCCGCGGGGCCGGATCACTGAAGCTTTCTTT. This sequence encodes CASSPRGRITEAFF.